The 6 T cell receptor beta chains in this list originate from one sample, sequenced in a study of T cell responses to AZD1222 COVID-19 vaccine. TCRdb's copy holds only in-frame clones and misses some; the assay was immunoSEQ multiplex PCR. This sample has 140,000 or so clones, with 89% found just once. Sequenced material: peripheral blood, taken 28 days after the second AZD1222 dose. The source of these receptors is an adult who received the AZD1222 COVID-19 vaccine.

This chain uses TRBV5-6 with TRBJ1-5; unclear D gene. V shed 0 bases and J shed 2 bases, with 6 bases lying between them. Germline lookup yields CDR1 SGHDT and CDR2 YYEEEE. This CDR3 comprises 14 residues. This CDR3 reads CASSLAAGNQPQHF. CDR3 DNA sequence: TGTGCCAGCAGCTTGGCCGCAGGCAATCAGCCCCAGCATTTT.

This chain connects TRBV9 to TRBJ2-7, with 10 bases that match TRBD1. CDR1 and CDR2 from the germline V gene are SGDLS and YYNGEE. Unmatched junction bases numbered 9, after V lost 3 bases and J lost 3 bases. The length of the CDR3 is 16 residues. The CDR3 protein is CASSEGSGTGVYEQYF. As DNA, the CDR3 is TGTGCCAGCAGCGAGGGTTCCGGGACAGGGGTCTACGAGCAGTACTTC.

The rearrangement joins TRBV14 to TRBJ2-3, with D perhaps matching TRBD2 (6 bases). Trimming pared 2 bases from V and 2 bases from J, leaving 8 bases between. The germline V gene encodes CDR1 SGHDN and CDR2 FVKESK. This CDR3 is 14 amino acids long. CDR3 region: CASSQLAYTDTQYF. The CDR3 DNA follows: TGTGCCAGCAGCCAACTAGCGTACACAGATACGCAGTATTTT.

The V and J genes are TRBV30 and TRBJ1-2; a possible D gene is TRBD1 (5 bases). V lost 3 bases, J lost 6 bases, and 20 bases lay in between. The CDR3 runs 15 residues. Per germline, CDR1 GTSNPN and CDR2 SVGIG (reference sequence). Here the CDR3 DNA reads TGTGCCTGGAGGGCCCCGGGGTCCGGGGGTAATGGCTACACCTTC. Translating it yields CAWRAPGSGGNGYTF.

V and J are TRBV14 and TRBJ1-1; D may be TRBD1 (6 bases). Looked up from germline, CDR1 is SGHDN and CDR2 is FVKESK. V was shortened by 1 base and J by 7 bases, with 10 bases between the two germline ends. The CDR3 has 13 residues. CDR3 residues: CASSQVGGGEAFF. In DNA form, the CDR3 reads TGTGCCAGCAGCCAAGTCGGGGGCGGTGAAGCTTTCTTT.

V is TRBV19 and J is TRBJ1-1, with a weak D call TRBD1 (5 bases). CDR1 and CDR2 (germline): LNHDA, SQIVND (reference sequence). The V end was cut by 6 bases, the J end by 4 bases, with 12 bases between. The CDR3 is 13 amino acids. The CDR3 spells CASRWLGATEAFF. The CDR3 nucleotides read TGTGCCAGTAGATGGCTCGGGGCCACTGAAGCTTTCTTT.